One and the same sample provided the 25 T cell receptor beta chains below, sequenced in a study of human T cells and chemical hapten exposure. TCRdb analysed the RACE reads with MiXCR anew, one entry per CDR3 protein. The data hold 300,000 to 450,000 distinct CDR3 sequences, with 4.8% observed a single time. Time point specified: patch test 1, 2 weeks after DPC sensitization. Treatment of the sample: therapeutic diphenylcyclopropenone sensitization with weekly scalp DPC. Sequences were derived from whole blood, sampled in connection with sensitization to the hapten diphenylcyclopropenone (DPC). Receptors originate from a woman in her forties or fifties with alopecia areata. Some clones in this sample may be carry-over from other donors' samples.

This clonotype was detected many times. The chain combines TRBV9 with TRBJ1-1, with D possibly being TRBD1 (5 bases). This CDR3 spans 16 amino acids. Germline V CDR1 and CDR2: SGDLS, YYNGEE. The V gene lost 3 bases and the J gene lost 2 bases, with 17 bases spanning the gap. The CDR3 protein is CASSAFYQGSNTEAFF. In nucleotides, the CDR3 is TGTGCCAGCAGCGCCTTTTACCAGGGATCCAACACTGAAGCTTTCTTT.

The chain links TRBV3-1 to TRBJ2-4; weak D call: TRBD1 (6 bases). Germline CDR1 LGHDT, CDR2 YNNKEL (reference sequence). CDR3 size: 14 residues. V lost 4 bases and J 10 bases, leaving 17 bases between the germline ends. The CDR3 nucleotides are TGTGCCAGCAGCCGGACAGAAGAGGAGTATATTCAGTACTTC. Its translation is CASSRTEEEYIQYF. The full variable domain, in which reference TRBV3-1 and TRBJ2-4 provide the parts outside the CDR3, is DTAVSQTPKYLVTQMGNDKSIKCEQNLGHDTMYWYKQDSKKFLKIMFSYNNKELIINETVPNRFSPKSPDKAHLNLHINSLELGDSAVYFCASSRTEEEYIQYFGAGTRLSVL.

There are many counts of this clonotype. The rearrangement joins TRBV12-3 or TRBV12-4 to TRBJ2-3; maybe TRBD2 (5 bases). The CDR3 runs to 12 residues. Trimming pared 8 bases from V and 0 bases from J, leaving 6 bases between. CDR3: CASCGSTDTQYF. The CDR3 DNA follows: TGTGCCAGCTGCGGGAGCACAGATACGCAGTATTTT.

This clonotype occurred many times. The CDR3 sequence: CASSIGGRIAEQYF. The CDR3 bases are TGTGCCAGTAGTATAGGAGGGAGAATCGCCGAGCAGTACTTC. V is TRBV19 and J is TRBJ2-7, with D possibly TRBD2 on 5 matching bases. Germline values: CDR1 LNHDA, CDR2 SQIVND (reference sequence). V gave up 1 base and J gave up 6 bases, with 13 bases separating them. The CDR3 is 14 amino acids. Full variable domain (rest looked up from reference TRBV19 and TRBJ2-7): DGGITQSPKYLFRKEGQNVTLSCEQNLNHDAMYWYRQDPGQGLRLIYYSQIVNDFQKGDIAEGYSVSREKKESFPLTVTSAQKNPTAFYLCASSIGGRIAEQYFGPGTRLTVT.

Comment on this clonotype: This sequence may be a read error, since a much larger clone differs from it by one base. The V and J genes are TRBV6-2 or TRBV6-3 and TRBJ2-3; tentatively, D is TRBD2 (6 bases). With 5 bases removed from V and 4 bases from J, the gap between germline ends came to 13 bases. The CDR3 sequence is 14 residues long. The germline V gene encodes CDR1 MNHEY and CDR2 SVGEGT. CDR3 nucleotide sequence: TGTGCCAGCAGTCGTCTAGCGAGAGCAGATACGCAGTATTTT. Protein sequence: CASSRLARADTQYF.

This clonotype was seen many times. V is TRBV5-6 and J is TRBJ2-7, with a tentative D call TRBD2 (5 bases). The CDR3 runs to 11 residues. CDR1 is SGHDT, CDR2 YYEEEE, per germline. The germline V and J ends were trimmed by 1 base and 12 bases, with 11 bases remaining between them. The CDR3 DNA is TGTGCCAGCAGCTTGCGGGGAAAATCGTACTTC. Translated: CASSLRGKSYF.

This clonotype was picked up a small number of times. This chain uses TRBV5-8 with TRBJ2-3, with 7 nucleotides matching TRBD2. CDR1 SGHTS and CDR2 YDEGEE come from the germline V gene. J lost 0 bases, V lost 0 bases, and 4 bases had no gene match. The CDR3 totals 16 residues. The CDR3 here is CASSLAGAGSTDTQYF. The CDR3 DNA reads TGTGCCAGCAGCTTGGCCGGAGCGGGAAGCACAGATACGCAGTATTTT.

This clonotype was recorded at least ten times. V gene TRBV12-3 or TRBV12-4 combines with J gene TRBJ2-6, with 7 bases matching TRBD2. The CDR3 length is 17 residues. After removal of 7 bases from V and 0 bases from J, the junction contained 9 bases not matched to a gene. CDR3 region: CASTVAGPSSGANVLTF. DNA for the CDR3: TGTGCCAGCACCGTAGCGGGCCCGAGCTCTGGGGCCAACGTCCTGACTTTC.

This clonotype was counted at least ten times. The CDR3 sequence: CASSVEVDPTNSPLHF. Written as DNA, the CDR3 is TGTGCCAGCAGCGTAGAGGTCGATCCTACCAATTCACCCCTCCACTTT. The chain recombines TRBV9 with TRBJ1-6, with D unresolved. There are 16 residues in the CDR3. Trimming took off 0 bases at V and 7 bases at J, with 14 bases between the two ends. Germline loops: CDR1 SGDLS, CDR2 YYNGEE.

This clonotype was seen at least ten times. The chain has TRBV9 and TRBJ2-7; 7 positions match TRBD2. Germline V gene sequence: CDR1 SGDLS, CDR2 YYNGEE. The CDR3 loop spans 11 amino acids. V trimming: 4 bases; J trimming: 13 bases; junction bases outside the gene matches: 8. The CDR3 loop is CASSKAGDLYF. CDR3 in DNA: TGTGCCAGCAGCAAGGCGGGAGACCTCTACTTC. Complete variable domain (other parts from reference TRBV9 and TRBJ2-7): DSGVTQTPKHLITATGQRVTLRCSPRSGDLSVYWYQQSLDQGLQFLIQYYNGEERAKGNILERFSAQQFPDLHSELNLSSLELGDSALYFCASSKAGDLYFGPGTRLTVT.

At least ten counts were recorded for this clonotype. The rearrangement uses TRBV5-1 and TRBJ2-3; D is tentatively TRBD1 or TRBD2 (6 bases each). Germline lookup yields CDR1 SGHRS and CDR2 YFSETQ. Trimming took off 2 bases at V and 2 bases at J, with 18 bases between the two ends. This CDR3 has 17 residues. The CDR3 DNA reads TGCGCCAGCAGCTTAGGGGGGACTGAGGGGCCCACAGATACGCAGTATTTT. This translates into CASSLGGTEGPTDTQYF.

J is TRBJ1-3 and V is TRBV5-1; TRBD1 aligns across 7 bases. The V and J ends lost 4 bases and 4 bases, in that order; junction bases with no gene match: 8. The CDR3 extends over 15 amino acids. CDR1 is SGHRS, CDR2 YFSETQ, per germline. The CDR3 region is CASSETGRRGNTIYF. In nucleotides, the CDR3 is TGCGCCAGCAGCGAGACAGGGAGGCGCGGAAACACCATATATTTT.

In this sample, this clonotype turned up many times. The chain joins TRBV6-2 or TRBV6-3 to TRBJ1-5; D is ambiguous. The CDR3 consists of 15 residues. V lost 2 bases and J lost 0, with 8 bases in between. Looked up from germline, CDR1 is MNHEY and CDR2 is SVGEGT. CDR3 loop: CASSYAGISNQPQHF. The CDR3 DNA is TGTGCCAGCAGTTACGCGGGAATTAGCAATCAGCCCCAGCATTTT.

In this sample, this clonotype turned up many times. The chain links TRBV5-8 to TRBJ2-7, with a tentative D call TRBD1 (6 bases). Germline V gives CDR1 SGHTS, CDR2 YDEGEE. The CDR3 spans 13 residues. Trimming pared 6 bases from V and 6 bases from J, leaving 16 bases between. The CDR3 spells CASTPGQSREQYF. In nucleotides, the CDR3 is TGTGCCAGCACCCCGGGACAATCCCGCGAGCAGTACTTC. Full variable domain (remainder filled in from reference TRBV5-8 and TRBJ2-7): EAGVTQSPTHLIKTRGQQATLRCSPISGHTSVYWYQQALGLGLQFLLWYDEGEERNRGNFPPRFSGRQFPNYSSELNVNALELEDSALYLCASTPGQSREQYFGPGTRLTVT.

This clonotype was counted many times. The V and J genes are TRBV3-1 and TRBJ2-5; TRBD2 is a possible D gene (6 bases). This CDR3 has 15 residues. Deletions cut 1 base from V and 3 bases from J, with 12 bases between. Germline CDR1 reads LGHDT; CDR2 reads YNNKEL (reference sequence). The CDR3 loop is CASSQGPGLEETQYF. In DNA form, the CDR3 reads TGTGCCAGCAGCCAAGGCCCGGGACTGGAAGAGACCCAGTACTTC.

This clonotype came up many times. The chain has TRBV12-3 or TRBV12-4 and TRBJ1-2; D may be TRBD1 (6 bases). V was trimmed by 6 bases and J by 5 bases, leaving 13 bases between them. The CDR3 contains 13 residues. The CDR3: CASSAAGEYGYTF. As DNA, the CDR3 is TGTGCCAGCAGCGCGGCAGGGGAATATGGCTACACCTTC.

This clonotype has ten or more counts. The chain joins TRBV7-3 to TRBJ1-2; TRBD1 agrees at 9 bases. Germline-derived CDR1 and CDR2 are SGHTA and FQGTGA. The V gene end was trimmed by 4 bases and the J gene end by 2 bases; junction bases not matched to a gene: 5. The CDR3 totals 15 residues. The CDR3 loop reads CASSSTGTGNYGYTF. The CDR3 DNA reads TGTGCCAGCAGCTCAACCGGGACAGGGAACTATGGCTACACCTTC.

This clonotype was counted only a few times. The chain couples TRBV12-3 or TRBV12-4 to TRBJ1-5, with D maybe TRBD1 (5 bases). V was trimmed by 6 bases and J by 1 base, leaving 10 bases between them. The CDR3 is 14 amino acids. The CDR3 protein is CASRGQWSNQPQHF. DNA for the CDR3: TGTGCCAGCAGGGGGCAATGGAGCAATCAGCCCCAGCATTTT.

The sample holds many counts of this clonotype. The chain carries TRBV12-5 and TRBJ1-1, with a weak D call TRBD1 (6 bases). The V gene's germline CDR1 is LGHNT and CDR2 FRNRAP. The CDR3 spans 15 residues. Trimming removed 0 bases at V and 3 bases at J, with 11 bases between. For the CDR3, the DNA is TGTGCTAGTGGTTTGGTTATCAGGGGTGACACTGAAGCTTTCTTT. It yields the protein CASGLVIRGDTEAFF.

This clonotype was found many times. V gene TRBV28 combines with J gene TRBJ1-1, with unresolved D. Trimming cost V 3 bases and J 3 bases, with 14 bases left between them. The CDR3 is 15 amino acids. CDR1 is MDHEN, CDR2 SYDVKM, per germline. In DNA, the CDR3 is TGTGCCAGCAGTTTGGCTGACGGACGGTACACTGAAGCTTTCTTT. As protein: CASSLADGRYTEAFF.

CDR3 loop: CASSPAGGGAYEQYF. The CDR3 DNA is TGTGCCAGCAGCCCCGCCGGCGGGGGGGCGTACGAGCAGTACTTC. The genes are TRBV13 and TRBJ2-7; TRBD2 aligns across 9 bases. Germline loops: CDR1 PRHDT, CDR2 FYEKMQ (reference sequence). This CDR3 is 15 amino acids long. V lost 5 bases and J lost 4; bases outside the gene matches: 9. The whole variable domain, remainder taken from reference TRBV13 and TRBJ2-7, is AAGVIQSPRHLIKEKRETATLKCYPIPRHDTVYWYQQGPGQDPQFLISFYEKMQSDKGSIPDRFSAQQFSDYHSELNMSSLELGDSALYFCASSPAGGGAYEQYFGPGTRLTVT.

This clonotype has more than one count but fewer than ten. This chain joins TRBV12-3 or TRBV12-4 and TRBJ2-7; D might be TRBD1 or TRBD2, each matching 5 bases. CDR3 length: 13 residues. The V and J ends lost 1 base and 6 bases respectively, with 10 bases between them. The CDR3 region is CASSLGGVGEQYF. The DNA of the CDR3 is TGTGCCAGCAGTTTAGGAGGGGTTGGCGAGCAGTACTTC.

This clonotype was detected ten times or more. This chain joins TRBV19 and TRBJ2-1, with TRBD1 matching over 8 bases. The CDR3 length is 13 residues. V was clipped by 7 bases and J by 9 bases; unmatched bases: 8. The germline V gene has CDR1 LNHDA and CDR2 SQIVND (reference sequence). The CDR3, as DNA: TGTGCCAGTACCAGGGGGCTCTCGAGTGAGCAGTTCTTC. Its protein is CASTRGLSSEQFF.

This clonotype has a count of ten or more. This sequence joins TRBV29-1 and TRBJ2-7; no firm D call. Trimming stripped 4 bases from V and 0 bases from J, with 4 bases between. Germline CDR1 is SQVTM and CDR2 is ANQGSEA. The CDR3 covers 11 residues. CDR3 loop: CSVVLSYEQYF. The CDR3 nucleotides read TGCAGCGTTGTGCTCTCCTACGAGCAGTACTTC.

In this sample, this clonotype turned up many times. In nucleotides, the CDR3 is TGTGCCAGCAGCTCCGGGACAGGGAGTTACAATTCACCCCTCCACTTT. The encoded protein is CASSSGTGSYNSPLHF. The rearrangement uses TRBV7-9 and TRBJ1-6, with TRBD1 matching over 9 bases. Trimming cost V 4 bases and J 7 bases; bases outside gene matches: 8. There are 16 residues in the CDR3. Germline V gene lookup returns CDR1 SEHNR and CDR2 FQNEAQ (reference sequence). The entire variable domain, with the rest obtained from reference TRBV7-9 and TRBJ1-6, is as follows: DTGVSQNPRHKITKRGQNVTFRCDPISEHNRLYWYRQTLGQGPEFLTYFQNEAQLEKSRLLSDRFSAERPKGSFSTLEIQRTEQGDSAMYLCASSSGTGSYNSPLHFGNGTRLTVT.